The 26 T cell receptor beta chains in this list originate from one sample, sequenced in a study of blood T cell repertoires in COVID-19. Method: immunoSEQ multiplex PCR; TCRdb's copy keeps in-frame clones and lacks some. Of 250,000 to 300,000 clones in the sample, around 86% are singletons; the top ten hold about 1.7%. Sequencing was carried out using PBMCs or T cells enriched from blood (not recorded which). These receptors originate from a woman in her 40s who had recovered from COVID-19.

V usage is TRBV19 and J usage is TRBJ2-7, with D maybe TRBD1 (6 bases). Trimming left V 8 bases short and J 5 bases short, with 16 bases between. Germline V CDR1 and CDR2: LNHDA, SQIVND (reference sequence). The CDR3 loop spans 13 amino acids. CDR3 in amino acids: CASAPGARNEQYF. The CDR3 coding sequence is TGTGCCAGTGCACCAGGGGCGAGAAACGAGCAGTACTTC.

This CDR3 is CASSLAWTSGNTDTQYF. CDR3 coding DNA: TGTGCCAGCAGCTTAGCCTGGACTAGCGGGAACACAGATACGCAGTATTTT. This chain links TRBV11-1 with TRBJ2-3; 12 bases map to TRBD2. With V trimmed by 0 bases and J by 2 bases, 3 bases remained unmatched. The CDR3 covers 17 residues. The germline V gene has CDR1 SGHAT and CDR2 FQDESV (reference sequence).

The chain uses TRBV28 and TRBJ1-1; a possible D gene is TRBD1 (6 bases). The V gene's germline CDR1 is MDHEN and CDR2 SYDVKM. Trimming cost V 3 bases and J 8 bases, with 13 bases left between them. The CDR3 is 13 residues long. The CDR3 is CASSFLGGREAFF. The CDR3 region has the DNA TGTGCCAGCAGTTTCTTAGGGGGTAGGGAAGCTTTCTTT.

V is TRBV5-6 and J is TRBJ1-5; D is undetermined. Germline V gene sequence: CDR1 SGHDT, CDR2 YYEEEE. There are 16 residues in the CDR3. The germline V and J ends were trimmed by 3 bases and 0 bases, with 13 bases remaining between them. DNA for the CDR3: TGTGCCAGCAGCTCCCTCAGCACAGATAGCAATCAGCCCCAGCATTTT. Amino acid sequence: CASSSLSTDSNQPQHF. The full variable domain, its missing parts supplied by reference TRBV5-6 and TRBJ1-5, is DAGVTQSPTHLIKTRGQQVTLRCSPKSGHDTVSWYQQALGQGPQFIFQYYEEEERQRGNFPDRFSGHQFPNYSSELNVNALLLGDSALYLCASSSLSTDSNQPQHFGDGTRLSIL.

The chain is built from TRBV19 and TRBJ2-6; TRBD1 matches 7 bases. V lost 5 bases to trimming and J lost 0 bases; unmatched junction nucleotides: 7. The CDR3 is 17 amino acids. The germline CDR1 and CDR2 sequences are LNHDA and SQIVND (reference sequence). The CDR3 coding sequence is TGTGCCAGTAGTGTGACAGGGATCTACTCTGGGGCCAACGTCCTGACTTTC. As protein: CASSVTGIYSGANVLTF.

This clone is a singleton in its sample. The chain links TRBV7-2 to TRBJ2-3, with D possibly being TRBD1 (5 bases). Trimming took 3 bases from V and 0 from J, leaving 13 bases between them. The germline CDR1 and CDR2 sequences are SGHTA and FQGNSA. The CDR3 length is 16 residues. CDR3 sequence reads: CASSLEGQLSTDTQYF. In nucleotides, the CDR3 is TGTGCCAGCAGCTTGGAAGGACAACTCAGCACAGATACGCAGTATTTT.

The J gene is TRBJ2-3, the V gene TRBV11-2; 7 positions agree with TRBD2. V was pared by 2 bases and J by 3 bases, with 5 bases of the junction left unmatched. The CDR3 has 15 residues. Germline lookup yields CDR1 SGHAT and CDR2 FQNNGV. The CDR3 loop reads CASSLFSGPTDTQYF. DNA for the CDR3: TGTGCCAGCAGCTTATTTAGCGGGCCTACAGATACGCAGTATTTT.

J is TRBJ1-2 and V is TRBV28, with unresolved D. Trimming shortened V by 7 bases and J by 5 bases, and 8 bases separated the two germline ends. This CDR3 has 11 residues. The germline CDR1 and CDR2 sequences are MDHEN and SYDVKM. The CDR3 protein is CASTGIYGYTF. The CDR3, as DNA: TGTGCCAGCACGGGAATTTATGGCTACACCTTC.

V usage is TRBV5-4 and J usage is TRBJ2-3, with a possible D match to TRBD2 (6 bases). Germline CDR1 reads SGHNT; CDR2 reads YYREEE (reference sequence). This CDR3 is 15 amino acids long. With 4 bases removed from V and 4 bases from J, the gap between germline ends came to 16 bases. CDR3 protein: CASSPTGGVSDTQYF. CDR3 DNA: TGTGCCAGCAGCCCCACGGGCGGGGTCTCAGATACGCAGTATTTT.

The chain joins TRBV2 to TRBJ2-3; D uncertain. Deletions cut 5 bases from V and 3 bases from J, with 6 bases between. The CDR3 has 12 amino acids. In germline, CDR1 is SNHLY, CDR2 FYNNEI. The DNA for the CDR3 is TGTGCCAGCAGTTCAGGAACAGATACGCAGTATTTT. Its translation is CASSSGTDTQYF.

For the CDR3, the DNA is TGTGCCAGCAGCGACACCGTGCAAGAGACCCAGTACTTC. This sequence encodes CASSDTVQETQYF. The chain couples TRBV3-1 (or the pseudogene TRBV3-2) to TRBJ2-5; the D is unclear. The V gene lost 5 bases and the J gene lost 2 bases, with 9 bases spanning the gap. The CDR3 has 13 residues. Germline V gene lookup returns CDR1 LGHDT and CDR2 YNNKEL (reference sequence).

CDR3 amino acids: CSVSGSLTDTQYF. The CDR3 region has the DNA TGCAGCGTGTCGGGGAGCTTGACAGATACGCAGTATTTT. This chain links TRBV29-1 with TRBJ2-3; possible D gene TRBD2, 5 bases. V lost 6 bases and J lost 3, with 13 bases in between. The CDR3 has 13 amino acids. CDR1 is SQVTM and CDR2 is ANQGSEA in the germline V gene.

This clone was seen a handful of times. The J gene is TRBJ1-2, the V gene TRBV7-8; 12 positions agree with TRBD1. This CDR3 spans 18 amino acids. Per germline, CDR1 SGHVS and CDR2 FQNEAQ. Germline trimming cut 5 bases from V and 4 bases from J; bases unmatched to any gene: 14. As DNA, the CDR3 is TGTGCCAGCAGCCCAAGTGGGACAGGGGGCCGGCGGGGCTATGGCTACACCTTC. It specifies CASSPSGTGGRRGYGYTF.

The genes are TRBV27 and TRBJ2-1; D not certain. Trimming stripped 2 bases from V and 8 bases from J, with 16 bases between. This CDR3 is 15 amino acids long. Germline CDR1 MNHEY, CDR2 SMNVEV (reference sequence). CDR3 in DNA: TGTGCCAGCAGTTTAACCCCCCCTAGTGTGGATGAGCAGTTCTTC. It encodes CASSLTPPSVDEQFF.

This chain joins TRBV7-9 and TRBJ2-1; tentative D call: TRBD2 (5 bases). CDR1 is SEHNR, CDR2 FQNEAQ, per germline (reference sequence). The CDR3 is 16 amino acids. The V end was cut by 3 bases, the J end by 0 bases, with 12 bases between. As DNA, the CDR3 is TGTGCCAGCAGCTTCAGCGGAATGAGCTCCTACAATGAGCAGTTCTTC. Amino acids: CASSFSGMSSYNEQFF.

The chain uses TRBV30 and TRBJ2-1, with TRBD2 identical over 10 bases. Germline loops: CDR1 GTSNPN, CDR2 SVGIG (reference sequence). J was trimmed by 4 bases and V by 1 base; bases with no gene match: 22. This CDR3 comprises 21 residues. CDR3 sequence: CAWSAPIIAGGPILKYNEQFF. The CDR3 bases are TGTGCCTGGAGTGCACCCATTATAGCGGGAGGACCCATACTAAAATACAATGAGCAGTTCTTC.

In this sample, this clone turned up a few times. The CDR3, as DNA: TGTGCCAGCAGCTTAGGGCTGGGAGGGGGGCAGCCCCAGCATTTT. Translated, it gives CASSLGLGGGQPQHF. V usage is TRBV7-8 and J usage is TRBJ1-5; possible D gene TRBD1, 6 bases. Germline values: CDR1 SGHVS, CDR2 FQNEAQ. This CDR3 is built from 15 residues. V lost 1 base, J lost 7 bases, and 14 bases lay in between.

The rearrangement links TRBV27 to TRBJ1-2; tentatively, D is TRBD1 (5 bases). In germline, CDR1 is MNHEY, CDR2 SMNVEV (reference sequence). V shed 0 bases and J shed 4 bases, with 12 bases lying between them. CDR3 length: 15 residues. The CDR3 is CASSLSRGGSYGYTF. The CDR3 coding sequence is TGTGCCAGCAGTTTATCGCGCGGGGGAAGCTATGGCTACACCTTC.

The chain is built from TRBV6-1 and TRBJ1-5, with D perhaps TRBD1 (5 bases). Trimming shortened V by 3 bases and J by 1 base, and 16 bases separated the two germline ends. This CDR3 comprises 17 residues. Germline V lookup: CDR1 MNHNS, CDR2 SASEGT. The CDR3 coding sequence is TGTGCCAGCAGTGATTTTTGGGGCGGAGAAAGCAATCAGCCCCAGCATTTT. Its translation is CASSDFWGGESNQPQHF.

The rearrangement joins TRBV2 to TRBJ1-4, with 9 nucleotides matching TRBD1. There are 17 residues in the CDR3. Looked up from germline, CDR1 is SNHLY and CDR2 is FYNNEI. V was pared by 5 bases and J by 8 bases, with 15 bases of the junction left unmatched. Written as DNA, the CDR3 is TGTGCCAGCAGTCCCGGACAGGGGCCTGTTACCGGGGAAAAACTGTTTTTT. Its protein is CASSPGQGPVTGEKLFF.

This clone came up once. The rearrangement uses TRBV7-6 and TRBJ2-2, with TRBD2 identical over 8 bases. The ends lost 8 bases at V and 5 bases at J; junction bases unmatched: 13. Germline-derived CDR1 and CDR2 are SGHVS and FNYEAQ. This CDR3 is 16 amino acids long. The CDR3 spells CASSFGSGSTTGELFF. For the CDR3, the DNA is TGTGCCAGCTCCTTCGGGAGCGGGAGCACGACCGGGGAGCTGTTTTTT.

V gene TRBV5-1 combines with J gene TRBJ1-2; maybe TRBD1 (5 bases). This CDR3 spans 14 amino acids. Deletions cut 4 bases from V and 0 bases from J, with 10 bases between. Germline CDR1 and CDR2: SGHRS and YFSETQ. CDR3 in DNA: TGCGCCAGCAGCCCAGGGAACTCTAACTATGGCTACACCTTC. Amino acids: CASSPGNSNYGYTF.

The chain uses TRBV5-1 and TRBJ1-2; perhaps TRBD1 as D (5 bases). V shed 3 bases and J shed 4 bases, with 10 bases lying between them. The CDR3 sequence is 13 residues long. Looked up from germline, CDR1 is SGHRS and CDR2 is YFSETQ. CDR3 nucleotides: TGCGCCAGCAGCTCCCGCGACAGCTATGGCTACACCTTC. It yields the protein CASSSRDSYGYTF.

This clone was observed once. The CDR3 loop reads CASSSGRTGELFF. The CDR3 DNA is TGTGCCAGCAGTTCGGGGAGGACCGGGGAGCTGTTTTTT. This rearrangement joins TRBV6-5 to TRBJ2-2; D is possibly TRBD2 (6 bases). Germline V gives CDR1 MNHEY, CDR2 SVGAGI. V gave up 4 bases and J gave up 5 bases, with 8 bases separating them. This CDR3 is built from 13 residues.

The chain carries TRBV2 and TRBJ1-2, with TRBD1 matching over 8 bases. This CDR3 has 15 amino acids. V gave up 6 bases and J gave up 5 bases; unmatched junction bases: 11. The V gene's germline CDR1 is SNHLY and CDR2 FYNNEI. CDR3 in amino acids: CASRPLDRDRYGYTF. CDR3 nucleotide sequence: TGTGCCAGCAGACCCCTGGACAGGGACCGATATGGCTACACCTTC.

This rearrangement joins TRBV2 to TRBJ1-3, with TRBD1 as a possible D gene (5 bases). Deletions cut 4 bases from V and 4 bases from J, with 8 bases between. CDR3 length equals 13 residues. Germline lookup yields CDR1 SNHLY and CDR2 FYNNEI. Written as DNA, the CDR3 is TGTGCCAGCAGTGTACAGGAAGGAAACACCATATATTTT. Protein sequence: CASSVQEGNTIYF.